The TCR beta chain described here comes from a study of blood T cell repertoires in COVID-19 (TCRdb year 2020). At the level of the whole study: Samples covering the acute and convalescent phases of COVID-19 were provided by collaborators in the United States, Italy and Spain. The repertoires were released in a freely available public database meant as a resource for research on the immune response to SARS-CoV-2. Subjects who had been exposed to COVID-19, were actively infected with it, or had recovered from it provided the deeply sampled blood TCRbeta repertoires that made up the dataset. The samples were drawn from the first 160 participants of the ongoing ImmuneRACE study and from 1,254 subjects provided by 6 global collaborators. The material from the prospective study consisted of cDNA or gDNA derived from T cells, B-cell-depleted T cells, or PBMCs. A de-identified subject ID, COVID-19 status, age in years and sex were almost always included in the sample metadata. HLA class I and class II types, where available, came from metadata supplied by the sample provider rather than from assay-based typing. Broader findings and caveats from the paper: Clinical and demographic metadata were provided uncurated, with the amount varying by source and participant.

Whole blood was collected in K2EDTA tubes by collaborating institutions according to the institutions' own protocols. For TCRbeta analysis, collaborators shipped samples as frozen whole blood, isolated PBMCs, or DNA extracted from either of those sample types. TCRbeta CDR3 regions were amplified from genomic DNA by means of the immunoSEQ Assay, a bias-controlled multiplex PCR. In the original analysis: Nucleated cell counts per sample were estimated from amplification of reference gene primers within the assay. Sequence reads were collapsed and filtered to measure the absolute abundance of every unique TCRbeta CDR3 rearrangement. For each sample, productive Simpson clonality was calculated as the square root of Simpson's diversity index across productive rearrangements. TCRdb provides this immuneACCESS table in a form limited to in-frame rearrangements. Some clones are lacking; in checked studies, under half of them reflect an unresolved V gene, and why the rest are absent is not known. V and J calls and clone size come straight from that table; D and trimming were deduced from the DNA. A total of 190,000 or so clones appear in this sample, 90% of them only once. About 0.66% of the sample is taken by the ten largest.

Notes on this clone: Its recognized antigen is unknown. Within one base of it there is no much larger clone, and no base qualities were kept.

Reading from cysteine to phenylalanine, the CDR3 counts 12 amino acids. This entry keeps only the CDR3 DNA: 36 bases, framed from base 1. V is reduced by 3 bases and J by 7 bases, leaving a spacing of 7 bases between them. The rearranged segments are TRBV12-3 or TRBV12-4 and TRBJ1-5; there is no confident call for the D gene. This sequence originates from a man aged 50-60 years with acute or convalescent COVID-19. Sequencing was carried out using peripheral blood. The CDR3 region reads CASSFDSQPQHF. The bases read TGTGCCAGCAGTTTCGATAGCCAGCCCCAGCATTTT.